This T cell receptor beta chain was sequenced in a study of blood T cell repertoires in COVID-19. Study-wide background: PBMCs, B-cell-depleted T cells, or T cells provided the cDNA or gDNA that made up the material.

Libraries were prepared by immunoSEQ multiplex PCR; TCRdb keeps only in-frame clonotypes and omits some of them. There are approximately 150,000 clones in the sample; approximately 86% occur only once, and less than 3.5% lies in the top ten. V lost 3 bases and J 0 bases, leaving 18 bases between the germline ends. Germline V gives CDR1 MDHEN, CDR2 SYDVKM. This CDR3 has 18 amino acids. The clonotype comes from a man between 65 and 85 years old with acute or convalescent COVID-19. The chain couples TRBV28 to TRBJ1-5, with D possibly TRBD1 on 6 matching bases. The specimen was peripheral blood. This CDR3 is CASSFWSGDDYSNQPQHF. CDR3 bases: TGTGCCAGCAGTTTTTGGTCAGGGGATGATTATAGCAATCAGCCCCAGCATTTT.